Below are 30 T cell receptor beta chains sequenced from a single sample in a study of T cell responses to AZD1222 COVID-19 vaccine. Here immunoSEQ multiplex PCR was the method, and the copy in TCRdb shows in-frame clones only, minus some. This repertoire shows 150,000 to 180,000 clones, more than 85% found once; its top ten account for approximately 1.4%. This specimen was peripheral blood, taken 28 days after the second AZD1222 dose. The receptors here all came from an adult who received the AZD1222 COVID-19 vaccine.

The rearrangement uses TRBV11-3 and TRBJ1-1, with 9 bases matching TRBD1. V shed 5 bases and J 4 bases; nucleotides not matched to a gene: 5. The CDR3 runs 14 residues. Germline V CDR1 and CDR2: SGHNT, YENEEA. The CDR3 protein is CASSPGQGGTEAFF. For the CDR3, the DNA is TGTGCCAGCAGCCCGGGACAGGGAGGCACTGAAGCTTTCTTT.

The chain links TRBV24-1 to TRBJ2-2; D is ambiguous. In germline, CDR1 is KGHDR, CDR2 SFDVKD. Trimming cost V 6 bases and J 0 bases, with 10 bases left between them. This CDR3 contains 15 residues. CDR3 nucleotide sequence: TGTGCCACCAGTCTAACTGTTACGAACACCGGGGAGCTGTTTTTT. Its translation: CATSLTVTNTGELFF.

The J gene is TRBJ1-4, the V gene TRBV18, with D hard to call. The CDR3 length is 14 residues. In germline, CDR1 is KGHSH, CDR2 LQKENI. V gave up 2 bases and J gave up 8 bases, with 12 bases separating them. The CDR3 is CASSPGSAEEKLFF. The DNA for the CDR3 is TGTGCCAGCTCACCAGGGAGTGCGGAGGAAAAACTGTTTTTT.

The chain combines TRBV5-1 with TRBJ1-1; TRBD1 matches 9 bases. This CDR3 spans 14 amino acids. From germline, CDR1 is SGHRS and CDR2 YFSETQ. With 4 bases clipped from V and 0 bases from J, the junction kept 1 base outside the gene matches. The CDR3 is CASSGTGMNTEAFF. CDR3 nucleotide sequence: TGCGCCAGCAGCGGGACAGGGATGAACACTGAAGCTTTCTTT.

This sequence joins TRBV9 and TRBJ2-7; possibly TRBD2 for D (6 bases). Deletions cut 0 bases from V and 2 bases from J, with 12 bases between. The germline V gene encodes CDR1 SGDLS and CDR2 YYNGEE. The CDR3 has 15 amino acids. CDR3 coding DNA: TGTGCCAGCAGCGTAGCCCCTAGCGCAGCCTACGAGCAGTACTTC. Amino acid sequence: CASSVAPSAAYEQYF.

V gene TRBV14 combines with J gene TRBJ1-2, with D unresolved. Trimming took off 1 base at V and 6 bases at J, with 15 bases between the two ends. Germline V gene sequence: CDR1 SGHDN, CDR2 FVKESK. CDR3 length: 15 amino acids. CDR3 nucleotides: TGTGCCAGCAGCCAAGCGGGCAGCCGGCGCGATGGCTACACCTTC. Protein: CASSQAGSRRDGYTF.

This chain links TRBV7-3 with TRBJ1-1; 7 nucleotides match TRBD1. The germline gives CDR1 SGHTA, CDR2 FQGTGA. The CDR3 is 13 residues long. Trimming at V came to 5 bases and at J to 3 bases, leaving 3 bases not matched to a gene. The CDR3 region is CASSLRGDTEAFF. CDR3 nucleotide sequence: TGTGCCAGCAGCCTCAGGGGGGACACTGAAGCTTTCTTT.

J is TRBJ1-3 and V is TRBV3-1 (or the pseudogene TRBV3-2), with D possibly being TRBD1 (6 bases). The germline V gene has CDR1 LGHDT and CDR2 YNNKEL (reference sequence). The CDR3 consists of 16 residues. V gave up 6 bases and J gave up 4 bases, with 19 bases separating them. CDR3 sequence: CASRKEGDARGNTIYF. The CDR3 DNA reads TGTGCCAGCAGGAAAGAGGGGGACGCTCGCGGAAACACCATATATTTT.

The chain has TRBV28 and TRBJ2-7; a weak D match, TRBD1 (5 bases). Germline assignment: CDR1 MDHEN and CDR2 SYDVKM. The V and J ends lost 2 bases and 2 bases respectively, with 10 bases between them. The CDR3 length is 14 residues. DNA of the CDR3: TGTGCCAGCAGTTTACAGGGTTTAACCTACGAGCAGTACTTC. Translated: CASSLQGLTYEQYF.

V is TRBV1 and J is TRBJ2-2; TRBD2 is taken as the D call from the table, unchecked against the DNA. TRBV1 is tagged as a pseudogene. CDR3 length equals 13 residues. CDR3 nucleotide sequence: TGCACCAGCGCGGGGGAATGCAGCGGGGAGCTGTTTTTT. It yields the protein CTSAGECSGELFF.

The CDR3 DNA sequence: TGCGCCAGCAGCCTCAGTTGGAACACTGAAGCTTTCTTT. Translating gives CASSLSWNTEAFF. The rearrangement links TRBV5-1 to TRBJ1-1; unclear D gene. The length of the CDR3 is 13 residues. Per the germline V gene, CDR1 is SGHRS and CDR2 is YFSETQ. V was trimmed by 4 bases and J by 1 base, leaving 8 bases between them.

The genes are TRBV27 and TRBJ2-1; TRBD1 matches at 9 bases. V shed 6 bases and J 8 bases; nucleotides not matched to a gene: 8. The CDR3 length is 14 residues. Germline values: CDR1 MNHEY, CDR2 SMNVEV (reference sequence). CDR3 loop: CASRRQGDPYEQFF. In nucleotides, the CDR3 is TGTGCCAGCAGGAGACAGGGGGATCCCTATGAGCAGTTCTTC.

The chain uses TRBV18 and TRBJ2-7; 8 nucleotides line up with TRBD1. This CDR3 region has 14 residues. Germline V lookup: CDR1 KGHSH, CDR2 LQKENI. V gave up 3 bases and J gave up 3 bases; unmatched junction bases: 4. This chain's CDR3 is CASSPDTGGYEQYF. The CDR3 nucleotides are TGTGCCAGCTCACCGGATACAGGGGGCTACGAGCAGTACTTC.

CDR3 in amino acids: CASSKGGLAGQETQYF. CDR3 coding DNA: TGTGCCAGCAGCAAAGGGGGACTAGCGGGCCAAGAGACCCAGTACTTC. The rearrangement links TRBV7-2 to TRBJ2-5; 12 bases map to TRBD2. V shed 5 bases and J 1 base; nucleotides not matched to a gene: 5. Germline lookup yields CDR1 SGHTA and CDR2 FQGNSA. The CDR3 extends over 16 amino acids.

Only one count was recorded for this clone. The genes are TRBV3-1 (or the pseudogene TRBV3-2) and TRBJ2-2; D uncertain. The CDR3 runs to 15 residues. CDR1 is LGHDT, CDR2 YNNKEL, per germline (reference sequence). V was cut by 3 bases and J by 3 bases, with 11 bases left in between. The CDR3 nucleotides are TGTGCCAGCAGCCAGAGAAATGTCGACACCGGGGAGCTGTTTTTT. It specifies CASSQRNVDTGELFF.

This clone was observed a single time. This sequence joins TRBV7-9 and TRBJ2-5, with D unclear. Germline CDR1 reads SEHNR; CDR2 reads FQNEAQ (reference sequence). There are 13 residues in the CDR3. The V end was cut by 4 bases, the J end by 3 bases, with 9 bases between. CDR3 nucleotides: TGTGCCAGCAGCTCCCTTCTAGAAGAGACCCAGTACTTC. Protein product: CASSSLLEETQYF.

The rearrangement links TRBV5-1 to TRBJ2-4; maybe TRBD1 (5 bases). Germline V gene data show CDR1 as SGHRS and CDR2 as YFSETQ. The CDR3 loop spans 12 amino acids. Deletions cut 6 bases from V and 11 bases from J, with 15 bases between. CDR3 region: CASNSGKGVQYF. Written as DNA, the CDR3 is TGCGCCAGCAACTCAGGGAAGGGCGTTCAGTACTTC.

J is TRBJ2-5 and V is TRBV7-8, with 7 bases matching TRBD1. Germline V gives CDR1 SGHVS, CDR2 FQNEAQ. The CDR3 is 14 residues long. The ends lost 4 bases at V and 3 bases at J; junction bases unmatched: 5. Here the CDR3 reads CASSSRTGKETQYF. In DNA, the CDR3 is TGTGCCAGCAGCTCCCGGACAGGCAAAGAGACCCAGTACTTC.

The chain joins TRBV9 to TRBJ1-1; D unclear. V lost 2 bases to trimming and J lost 4 bases, with 12 bases between them. The CDR3 consists of 14 residues. Germline V gene sequence: CDR1 SGDLS, CDR2 YYNGEE. In nucleotides, the CDR3 is TGTGCCAGCAGCGTCTTTGCGGGCGGCACTGAAGCTTTCTTT. It encodes CASSVFAGGTEAFF.

The chain uses TRBV2 and TRBJ1-1; TRBD1 agrees at 12 bases. The CDR3 extends over 13 amino acids. Per the germline V gene, CDR1 is SNHLY and CDR2 is FYNNEI. V shed 7 bases and J 11 bases; nucleotides not matched to a gene: 8. CDR3 protein: CASTWGQGAVAFF. DNA for the CDR3: TGTGCCAGCACCTGGGGACAGGGGGCTGTGGCTTTCTTT.

The gene calls are TRBV9 and TRBJ2-3; 10 positions match TRBD2. Germline-derived CDR1 and CDR2 are SGDLS and YYNGEE. The V and J ends lost 3 bases and 5 bases, in that order; junction bases with no gene match: 15. The CDR3 loop spans 18 amino acids. The CDR3 is CASSAQPEAGGRGDTQYF. DNA of the CDR3: TGTGCCAGCAGCGCCCAACCCGAAGCGGGAGGGCGGGGAGATACGCAGTATTTT. The variable domain in full, completed from reference TRBV9 and TRBJ2-3, reads DSGVTQTPKHLITATGQRVTLRCSPRSGDLSVYWYQQSLDQGLQFLIQYYNGEERAKGNILERFSAQQFPDLHSELNLSSLELGDSALYFCASSAQPEAGGRGDTQYFGPGTRLTVL.

The V gene is TRBV11-3, the J gene TRBJ2-1; TRBD1 matches 8 bases. This CDR3 is built from 15 residues. Germline CDR1 is SGHNT and CDR2 is YENEEA. V lost 5 bases, J lost 8 bases, and 11 bases stayed unmatched. This chain's CDR3 is CASSPRTGRMDEQFF. CDR3 in DNA: TGTGCCAGCAGCCCCCGGACAGGGAGGATGGATGAGCAGTTCTTC.

The chain is built from TRBV29-1 and TRBJ2-7, with TRBD2 identical over 11 bases. This CDR3 region has 13 residues. V dropped 7 bases and J dropped 4; count of bases not matched to a gene: 6. The germline V gene has CDR1 SQVTM and CDR2 ANQGSEA. The CDR3 loop is CSASGRFLYEQYF. The DNA for the CDR3 is TGCAGCGCTAGCGGGAGGTTCCTTTACGAGCAGTACTTC.

The chain has TRBV5-6 and TRBJ1-1; D might be TRBD1 (6 bases). Germline loops: CDR1 SGHDT, CDR2 YYEEEE. This CDR3 spans 14 amino acids. V lost 0 bases and J lost 8, with 14 bases in between. The CDR3 loop reads CASSLDDRWREAFF. CDR3 coding DNA: TGTGCCAGCAGCTTGGATGACAGGTGGAGGGAAGCTTTCTTT.

The chain combines TRBV12-3 or TRBV12-4 with TRBJ1-6; D ambiguous. V was pared by 4 bases and J by 10 bases, with 8 bases between. The CDR3 totals 12 residues. The CDR3 bases are TGTGCCAGCAGTTCGCGGGAATCACCCCTCCACTTT. It is translated as CASSSRESPLHF.

This chain links TRBV7-6 with TRBJ1-6, with TRBD1 as a possible D gene (6 bases). Germline V CDR1 and CDR2: SGHVS, FNYEAQ. The CDR3 runs 14 residues. V shed 4 bases and J shed 5 bases, with 9 bases lying between them. CDR3 bases: TGTGCCAGCAGCTATGGACAGAATAATTCACCCCTCCACTTT. This gives the protein CASSYGQNNSPLHF.

The chain is built from TRBV12-3 or TRBV12-4 and TRBJ2-5; D is perhaps TRBD1 (5 bases). Trimming shortened V by 7 bases and J by 7 bases, and 16 bases separated the two germline ends. The CDR3 spans 13 residues. The CDR3 loop reads CASTLTASGTQYF. Written as DNA, the CDR3 is TGTGCCAGCACCTTGACAGCCTCAGGGACCCAGTACTTC.

The chain uses TRBV20-1 and TRBJ2-2; 10 bases line up with TRBD2. V shed 6 bases, J shed 6 bases, and the junction held 13 bases outside the gene matches. CDR3 length: 16 residues. CDR1 is DFQATT, CDR2 SNEGSKA, per germline (reference sequence). This chain's CDR3 is CSASLSGRPRAGELFF. DNA of the CDR3: TGCAGTGCCAGTCTTAGCGGGAGGCCTCGGGCCGGGGAGCTGTTTTTT.

The V call is TRBV9, the J call TRBJ2-3; D is perhaps TRBD1 or TRBD2 (5 bases each). Germline loops: CDR1 SGDLS, CDR2 YYNGEE. Trimming removed 0 bases at V and 4 bases at J, with 15 bases between. This CDR3 has 16 amino acids. For the CDR3, the DNA is TGTGCCAGCAGCGTAGGGGGGACCCCCAGGGCAGATACGCAGTATTTT. This encodes CASSVGGTPRADTQYF.

J is TRBJ2-1 and V is TRBV7-2; D possibly corresponds to TRBD2 (5 bases). CDR1 is SGHTA and CDR2 is FQGNSA in the germline V gene. V lost 2 bases and J lost 8, with 10 bases in between. The CDR3 has 13 amino acids. The DNA of the CDR3 is TGTGCCAGCAGCTTAACTAGGTTCGATGAGCAGTTCTTC. Protein product: CASSLTRFDEQFF. Filled out from reference TRBV7-2 and TRBJ2-1, the complete variable domain reads GAGVSQSPSNKVTEKGKDVELRCDPISGHTALYWYRQSLGQGLEFLIYFQGNSAPDKSGLPSDRFSAERTGGSVSTLTIQRTQQEDSAVYLCASSLTRFDEQFFGPGTRLTVL.